This T cell receptor beta chain was identified in a study of blood T cell repertoires in COVID-19. The assay was immunoSEQ multiplex PCR, and TCRdb's table has in-frame clones only and misses some. The sample includes about 290,000 clones, approximately 86% seen only once; the top ten take 4.1%. The origin of this receptor is a woman in her fifties or sixties with active or convalescent COVID-19. The sequencing sample was made of peripheral blood.

The CDR3 DNA sequence: TGTGCCAGCAGTTTGACGGCAGGGGACCTGAACACTGAAGCTTTCTTT. Amino acid sequence: CASSLTAGDLNTEAFF. The J gene is TRBJ1-1, the V gene TRBV27; TRBD1 is a possible D gene (6 bases). The CDR3 contains 16 residues. V was trimmed by 3 bases and J by 0 bases, leaving 14 bases between them. Germline CDR1 is MNHEY and CDR2 is SMNVEV (reference sequence).